These 10 T cell receptor beta chains were sequenced from one sample in a study of T-cell memory formation after mild COVID-19. TCRdb re-derived calls from the 5' RACE reads in MiXCR, one entry per CDR3 protein. The profile shows 540,000 or so distinct CDR3 sequences, roughly 20% of them singletons. The source material was PBMCs or a T cell subset sorted from them (not recorded which). These receptors all stem from an adult woman who had mild COVID-19 (a few samples of this study predate the infection). Cell type and time point are not known.

The chain links TRBV19 to TRBJ2-6; D is unresolved. The CDR3 has 15 residues. V was pared by 3 bases and J by 3 bases, with 9 bases between. Germline loops: CDR1 LNHDA, CDR2 SQIVND (reference sequence). The CDR3 sequence is CASSMTVIGANVLTF. CDR3 in DNA: TGTGCCAGTAGTATGACGGTAATTGGGGCCAACGTCCTGACTTTC.

The gene calls are TRBV7-9 and TRBJ1-5; D remains unclear. This CDR3 region has 15 residues. V dropped 5 bases and J dropped 5 bases, with 16 bases sitting between them. The V gene's germline CDR1 is SEHNR and CDR2 FQNEAQ (reference sequence). The CDR3: CASSPLAVNYQPQHF. In nucleotides, the CDR3 is TGTGCCAGCAGCCCCTTGGCCGTCAACTATCAGCCCCAGCATTTT. The full variable domain, in which reference TRBV7-9 and TRBJ1-5 provide the parts outside the CDR3, is DTGVSQNPRHKITKRGQNVTFRCDPISEHNRLYWYRQTLGQGPEFLTYFQNEAQLEKSRLLSDRFSAERPKGSFSTLEIQRTEQGDSAMYLCASSPLAVNYQPQHFGDGTRLSIL.

This clonotype was detected a few times. V is TRBV29-1 and J is TRBJ1-1, with no clear D. The CDR3 covers 10 residues. Trimming took 4 bases from V and 2 from J, leaving 2 bases between them. The germline gives CDR1 SQVTM, CDR2 ANQGSEA. The CDR3: CSVVNTEAFF. Here the CDR3 DNA reads TGCAGCGTTGTTAACACTGAAGCTTTCTTT.

This rearrangement joins TRBV7-9 to TRBJ2-5; TRBD2 aligns across 14 bases. CDR1 SEHNR and CDR2 FQNEAQ come from the germline V gene (reference sequence). The CDR3 consists of 16 residues. J lost 5 bases, V lost 5 bases, and 7 bases had no gene match. The CDR3 DNA is TGTGCCAGCAGCCCGGGACTAGCGGGAGAGTGGGAGACCCAGTACTTC. This translates into CASSPGLAGEWETQYF.

This clonotype came up a few times. The V call is TRBV6-2 or TRBV6-3, the J call TRBJ2-5, with 14 bases that match TRBD2. The CDR3 is 16 residues long. Looked up from germline, CDR1 is MNHEY and CDR2 is SVGEGT. J was trimmed by 6 bases and V by 4 bases; bases with no gene match: 7. CDR3 loop: CASSSPGLAGVKTQYF. CDR3 nucleotides: TGTGCCAGCAGTTCCCCGGGACTAGCGGGAGTAAAGACCCAGTACTTC.

This clonotype was detected ten times or more. The V gene is TRBV5-1, the J gene TRBJ1-5, with D uncertain. Trimming took off 1 base at V and 4 bases at J, with 6 bases between the two ends. Germline V gives CDR1 SGHRS, CDR2 YFSETQ. The CDR3 contains 13 residues. The CDR3 is CASSLTTNQPQHF. The CDR3 DNA is TGCGCCAGCAGCTTGACGACAAATCAGCCCCAGCATTTT. Full variable domain (rest looked up from reference TRBV5-1 and TRBJ1-5): KAGVTQTPRYLIKTRGQQVTLSCSPISGHRSVSWYQQTPGQGLQFLFEYFSETQRNKGNFPGRFSGRQFSNSRSEMNVSTLELGDSALYLCASSLTTNQPQHFGDGTRLSIL.

The CDR3 here is CASSPRTGGLTDTQYF. The CDR3 DNA reads as TGTGCCAGCAGCCCGCGGACAGGGGGCTTGACAGATACGCAGTATTTT. This chain links TRBV7-6 with TRBJ2-3; TRBD1 aligns across 11 bases. The CDR3 totals 16 residues. J gave up 3 bases and V 5 bases, and 7 bases lay outside the gene matches. Germline CDR1 is SGHVS and CDR2 is FNYEAQ.

This clonotype has only a few counts. The rearrangement joins TRBV12-3 or TRBV12-4 to TRBJ1-2; D remains ambiguous. The CDR3 has 12 amino acids. The V gene lost 6 bases and the J gene lost 8 bases, with 13 bases spanning the gap. This chain's CDR3 is CASSPGRTGYTF. CDR3 sequence (DNA): TGTGCCAGCAGCCCTGGACGGACGGGCTACACCTTC.

The CDR3 sequence: CATSGGKETQYF. In nucleotides, the CDR3 is TGTGCCACCTCGGGGGGGAAAGAGACCCAGTACTTC. This sequence joins TRBV6-5 and TRBJ2-5; 8 bases line up with TRBD2. Germline-derived CDR1 and CDR2 are MNHEY and SVGAGI. V dropped 10 bases and J dropped 3; count of bases not matched to a gene: 4. CDR3 size: 12 residues.

The chain employs TRBV7-2 and TRBJ2-7; TRBD2 matches 11 bases. Trimming took 1 base from V and 7 from J; bases not matched to a gene: 6. Germline V gives CDR1 SGHTA, CDR2 FQGNSA. The CDR3 contains 15 residues. CDR3: CASSLGSLAGEEQYF. DNA of the CDR3: TGTGCCAGCAGCTTAGGTTCACTAGCGGGAGAGGAGCAGTACTTC.